The next 14 T cell receptor beta chains were all read from a single sample in a study of CD8 T cells in Susac syndrome. RNA amounts of about 0.5 to 1 ug underwent reverse transcription with random hexamers. TCRdb re-called the immunoSEQ multiplex PCR reads through MiXCR, storing one row per CDR3 protein. The repertoire holds under 200,000 distinct CDR3 sequences, 90% to 95% seen once, with roughly 0.11% in the top ten. Source material: CD4+ T cells from PBMCs. These receptors originate from a human donor with Susac syndrome.

CDR3 sequence (DNA): TGTGCCATCAAGGGACAGGAGGAAAAACTGTTTTTT. Amino acids: CAIKGQEEKLFF. The J gene is TRBJ1-4, the V gene TRBV10-3; 8 bases agree with TRBD1. The germline CDR1 and CDR2 sequences are ENHRY and SYGVKD. V was clipped by 7 bases and J by 8 bases; unmatched bases: 3. The CDR3 spans 12 residues.

The chain couples TRBV28 to TRBJ2-1, with unresolved D. CDR3 size: 15 residues. Germline lookup yields CDR1 MDHEN and CDR2 SYDVKM. The V end was cut by 6 bases, the J end by 0 bases, with 12 bases between. CDR3 sequence: CASRSRQISYNEQFF. Here the CDR3 DNA reads TGTGCCAGCAGGAGCAGGCAGATCTCCTACAATGAGCAGTTCTTC.

V gene TRBV27 combines with J gene TRBJ2-3; 10 nucleotides align to TRBD1. The CDR3 length is 15 residues. Germline CDR1 MNHEY, CDR2 SMNVEV (reference sequence). V shed 5 bases and J 5 bases; nucleotides not matched to a gene: 7. CDR3 protein: CASSTTGGGGDTQYF. CDR3 nucleotide sequence: TGTGCCAGCAGTACGACAGGGGGCGGAGGAGATACGCAGTATTTT.

CDR3 amino acids: CSASDLLGEVYSNQPQHF. The DNA of the CDR3 is TGCAGTGCTAGTGACCTTCTTGGGGAGGTGTATAGCAATCAGCCCCAGCATTTT. V and J are TRBV20-1 and TRBJ1-5; the D is unclear. The CDR3 has 18 residues. Germline V lookup: CDR1 DFQATT, CDR2 SNEGSKA (reference sequence). Trimming pared 3 bases from V and 0 bases from J, leaving 21 bases between.

This chain uses TRBV7-9 with TRBJ1-2, with a weak D call TRBD1 (6 bases). The CDR3 has 11 residues. Germline V gene sequence: CDR1 SEHNR, CDR2 FQNEAQ (reference sequence). CDR3 residues: CVLGGYYGYTF. CDR3 nucleotide sequence: TGTGTCCTAGGGGGATACTATGGCTACACCTTC.

J is TRBJ1-2 and V is TRBV29-1; 7 bases are shared with TRBD1. Germline CDR1 reads SQVTM; CDR2 reads ANQGSEA. V was clipped by 7 bases and J by 3 bases; unmatched bases: 8. The CDR3 runs 13 residues. The CDR3 DNA is TGCAGCGCCGAGGGGGACAGATACTATGGCTACACCTTC. It encodes CSAEGDRYYGYTF.

This clonotype was seen only a few times. V usage is TRBV29-1 and J usage is TRBJ2-1; no clear D. Trimming pared 0 bases from V and 4 bases from J, leaving 1 base between. The CDR3 runs to 11 residues. The V gene's germline CDR1 is SQVTM and CDR2 ANQGSEA. This CDR3 is CSVEDYNEQFF. The CDR3 coding sequence is TGCAGCGTTGAAGATTACAATGAGCAGTTCTTC.

CDR3 loop: CSAVLAVTDTQYF. As DNA, the CDR3 is TGCAGTGCGGTACTAGCGGTCACAGATACGCAGTATTTT. V is TRBV20-1 and J is TRBJ2-3, with TRBD2 identical over 8 bases. CDR3 size: 13 residues. The V segment lost 6 bases and the J segment 2 bases; nucleotides outside the gene matches: 4. Germline V gives CDR1 DFQATT, CDR2 SNEGSKA (reference sequence).

This chain connects TRBV5-1 to TRBJ1-1; D unclear. Germline lookup yields CDR1 SGHRS and CDR2 YFSETQ. The ends were cut back, 0 bases at V and 1 base at J, with 7 bases in the middle. The CDR3 totals 14 residues. CDR3 nucleotides: TGCGCCAGCAGCTTGGGATTGCCGAACACTGAAGCTTTCTTT. Translating it yields CASSLGLPNTEAFF. Supplemented by reference TRBV5-1 and TRBJ1-1, the full variable domain reads KAGVTQTPRYLIKTRGQQVTLSCSPISGHRSVSWYQQTPGQGLQFLFEYFSETQRNKGNFPGRFSGRQFSNSRSEMNVSTLELGDSALYLCASSLGLPNTEAFFGQGTRLTVV.

The V gene is TRBV19, the J gene TRBJ2-1; 8 bases map to TRBD1. The CDR3 contains 15 residues. Germline values: CDR1 LNHDA, CDR2 SQIVND (reference sequence). The J segment lost 4 bases and the V segment lost 7 bases, leaving 9 bases of the junction unmatched. This chain's CDR3 is CASTAGTGLYNEQFF. The CDR3 coding sequence is TGTGCCAGTACCGCGGGGACAGGCCTATACAATGAGCAGTTCTTC.

The chain recombines TRBV20-1 with TRBJ2-1, with TRBD2 identical over 13 bases. After removal of 5 bases from V and 8 bases from J, the junction contained 9 bases not matched to a gene. Per germline, CDR1 DFQATT and CDR2 SNEGSKA (reference sequence). The CDR3 covers 15 residues. This CDR3 is CSALRTSGGADEQFF. CDR3 in DNA: TGCAGTGCTCTCAGAACTAGCGGGGGGGCCGATGAGCAGTTCTTC.

The chain recombines TRBV12-3 or TRBV12-4 with TRBJ1-1, with D hard to call. The V end was cut by 6 bases, the J end by 4 bases, with 15 bases between. The CDR3 runs 14 residues. The CDR3 DNA follows: TGTGCCAGCAGGCTCCCGGGGATGGGCACTGAAGCTTTCTTT. Amino acid sequence: CASRLPGMGTEAFF.

This clonotype was counted a single time. The chain is built from TRBV4-2 and TRBJ1-1; D ambiguous. Germline loops: CDR1 LGHNA, CDR2 YNFKEQ. There are 13 residues in the CDR3. Deletions cut 4 bases from V and 0 bases from J, with 6 bases between. CDR3 loop: CASSLFVNTEAFF. The CDR3 nucleotides read TGTGCCAGCAGCCTATTCGTGAACACTGAAGCTTTCTTT.

The gene calls are TRBV12-3 or TRBV12-4 and TRBJ1-2; the match to TRBD1 covers 7 bases. The CDR3 has 12 amino acids. Trimming at V came to 5 bases and at J to 8 bases, leaving 5 bases not matched to a gene. CDR3 coding DNA: TGTGCCAGCAGTCACACACAGGGGGGCTACACCTTC. Protein sequence: CASSHTQGGYTF.